This passage covers 23 T cell receptor beta chains from one sample sequenced in a study of blood T cell repertoires in COVID-19. Some clones are missing from TCRdb's copy, which holds only in-frame ones; the method was immunoSEQ multiplex PCR. The sample lists over 200,000 clones, around four fifths occurring once. The sequencing sample was made of peripheral blood. The receptors derive from a man older than 75 with acute or convalescent COVID-19.

This rearrangement joins TRBV12-3 or TRBV12-4 to TRBJ2-4; weak D call: TRBD2 (6 bases). The V and J ends lost 6 bases and 16 bases respectively, with 19 bases between them. There are 12 residues in the CDR3. DNA of the CDR3: TGTGCCAGCAGCGTCGGTGGGGACTCATGTTACTTC. Amino acids: CASSVGGDSCYF.

The V and J genes are TRBV9 and TRBJ2-1; 7 bases match TRBD1. There are 16 residues in the CDR3. Germline lookup yields CDR1 SGDLS and CDR2 YYNGEE. The V gene end was trimmed by 0 bases and the J gene end by 4 bases; junction bases not matched to a gene: 7. The CDR3 reads CASSVGAGTEYNEQFF. In DNA, the CDR3 is TGTGCCAGCAGCGTAGGGGCCGGGACAGAATACAATGAGCAGTTCTTC.

This chain uses TRBV5-1 with TRBJ2-7, with 9 positions matching TRBD1. The CDR3 totals 16 residues. Looked up from germline, CDR1 is SGHRS and CDR2 is YFSETQ. Losses at the gene ends were 0 bases for V and 3 bases for J; bases not matched to a gene: 7. This CDR3 is CASSLGATGGGYEQYF. CDR3 in DNA: TGCGCCAGCAGCTTGGGAGCCACAGGGGGCGGCTACGAGCAGTACTTC.

This sequence joins TRBV20-1 and TRBJ2-1, with 7 bases that match TRBD2. V lost 5 bases and J lost 9; bases outside the gene matches: 4. The germline gives CDR1 DFQATT, CDR2 SNEGSKA (reference sequence). This CDR3 has 11 residues. Written as DNA, the CDR3 is TGCAGTGCTTCCGGGGGGACTGAGCAGTTCTTC. Translation gives CSASGGTEQFF.

This chain joins TRBV6-1 and TRBJ2-1; 9 bases line up with TRBD1. Germline V gives CDR1 MNHNS, CDR2 SASEGT. CDR3 size: 16 residues. V was pared by 4 bases and J by 10 bases, with 14 bases of the junction left unmatched. CDR3 sequence reads: CASSGRETGGFGEQFF. The CDR3 nucleotides are TGTGCCAGCAGTGGCCGCGAGACAGGGGGTTTCGGAGAGCAGTTCTTC.

The sample holds many counts of this clone. J is TRBJ2-1 and V is TRBV7-8; TRBD2 matches at 11 bases. The CDR3 has 16 amino acids. V shed 6 bases, J shed 7 bases, and the junction held 11 bases outside the gene matches. Germline CDR1 and CDR2: SGHVS and FQNEAQ. In DNA form, the CDR3 reads TGTGCCAGCAGTACTCTAGCGGGGGGCCCTATGAATGAGCAGTTCTTC. Protein sequence: CASSTLAGGPMNEQFF.

The chain uses TRBV7-9 and TRBJ2-1; maybe TRBD1 (5 bases). CDR1 is SEHNR and CDR2 is FQNEAQ in the germline V gene (reference sequence). CDR3 size: 13 residues. V lost 2 bases to trimming and J lost 9 bases, with 11 bases between them. CDR3 amino acids: CASSLNGDSEQFF. Here the CDR3 DNA reads TGTGCCAGCAGCTTAAACGGAGACAGTGAGCAGTTCTTC.

This sequence joins TRBV9 and TRBJ2-2, with 7 bases lining up with TRBD2. Germline trimming cut 0 bases from V and 4 bases from J; bases unmatched to any gene: 6. Germline CDR1 reads SGDLS; CDR2 reads YYNGEE. The CDR3 runs 16 residues. CDR3 sequence: CASSVGAGEATGELFF. Written as DNA, the CDR3 is TGTGCCAGCAGCGTAGGTGCGGGGGAGGCCACCGGGGAGCTGTTTTTT.

This sequence joins TRBV27 and TRBJ2-2, with TRBD1 matching over 10 bases. This CDR3 has 16 amino acids. V trimming: 5 bases; J trimming: 3 bases; junction bases outside the gene matches: 6. Germline CDR1 reads MNHEY; CDR2 reads SMNVEV (reference sequence). DNA for the CDR3: TGTGCCAGCAGTATAGGACAGGGGGTGTACACCGGGGAGCTGTTTTTT. It is translated as CASSIGQGVYTGELFF.

Details on this clone: A read error may produce the germline difference seen at one junction end. J is TRBJ2-7 and V is TRBV3-1 (or the pseudogene TRBV3-2), with D possibly matching TRBD1 (6 bases). CDR1 and CDR2 (germline): LGHDT, YNNKEL (reference sequence). The CDR3 length is 12 residues. The CDR3 nucleotides read TGTGCCAGCAGCGAGAATCCGGGACAACAAAACTTC. Translation: CASSENPGQQNF.

The CDR3 nucleotides read TGCGCCAGCAGATCACCGGGACAGGCTTCCTACGAGCAGTACTTC. Amino acids: CASRSPGQASYEQYF. V usage is TRBV5-1 and J usage is TRBJ2-7; TRBD1 agrees at 8 bases. Germline CDR1 and CDR2: SGHRS and YFSETQ. Unmatched junction bases numbered 8, after V lost 5 bases and J lost 1 base. The CDR3 extends over 15 amino acids.

The rearrangement links TRBV7-2 to TRBJ2-7; 14 positions match TRBD2. The CDR3 loop spans 17 amino acids. The germline V gene has CDR1 SGHTA and CDR2 FQGNSA. Losses at the gene ends were 5 bases for V and 0 bases for J; bases not matched to a gene: 6. The CDR3 DNA reads as TGTGCCAGCAGCAAAAGACTAGCGGGGGGGCCCTCCTACGAGCAGTACTTC. It translates to CASSKRLAGGPSYEQYF.

V is TRBV19 and J is TRBJ1-6; 8 positions match TRBD1. In germline, CDR1 is LNHDA, CDR2 SQIVND (reference sequence). Trimming took 5 bases from V and 8 from J; bases not matched to a gene: 5. The CDR3 has 14 residues. CDR3 amino acids: CASSAGQVHSPLHF. CDR3 nucleotides: TGTGCCAGTAGTGCGGGACAGGTACATTCACCCCTCCACTTT.

A single count supports this clone. The chain has TRBV5-4 and TRBJ1-6, with D maybe TRBD1 (6 bases). This CDR3 comprises 15 residues. In germline, CDR1 is SGHNT, CDR2 YYREEE (reference sequence). V dropped 3 bases and J dropped 3 bases, with 10 bases sitting between them. DNA for the CDR3: TGTGCCAGCAGCTGGATACAGGGCTATAATTCACCCCTCCACTTT. It translates to CASSWIQGYNSPLHF.

J is TRBJ2-3 and V is TRBV27; 8 positions match TRBD2. The CDR3 runs 21 residues. Per the germline V gene, CDR1 is MNHEY and CDR2 is SMNVEV (reference sequence). The ends lost 0 bases at V and 4 bases at J; junction bases unmatched: 21. This CDR3 reads CASSLSNRLSGGGPISDTQYF. In DNA form, the CDR3 reads TGTGCCAGCAGTTTATCGAATAGGCTTTCTGGCGGGGGGCCTATATCAGATACGCAGTATTTT.

This clone was seen just once. The V gene is TRBV30, the J gene TRBJ1-2, with 9 bases identical to TRBD1. The CDR3 runs to 13 residues. The J segment lost 7 bases and the V segment lost 3 bases, leaving 6 bases of the junction unmatched. Germline CDR1 and CDR2: GTSNPN and SVGIG (reference sequence). The CDR3 region is CAWRDRGFPGYTF. The DNA of the CDR3 is TGTGCCTGGAGGGACAGGGGCTTTCCTGGCTACACCTTC.

The chain couples TRBV5-1 to TRBJ2-1, with 9 bases that match TRBD2. Germline trimming cut 1 base from V and 6 bases from J; bases unmatched to any gene: 8. The CDR3 consists of 16 residues. CDR1 SGHRS and CDR2 YFSETQ come from the germline V gene. The chain's CDR3 is CASSLLSGTSFNEQFF. CDR3 DNA: TGCGCCAGCAGCTTGTTGTCCGGGACTAGCTTCAATGAGCAGTTCTTC.

The rearrangement uses TRBV19 and TRBJ2-7, with 9 bases lining up with TRBD2. The CDR3 extends over 16 amino acids. V dropped 6 bases and J dropped 0; count of bases not matched to a gene: 9. The V gene's germline CDR1 is LNHDA and CDR2 SQIVND (reference sequence). CDR3 nucleotide sequence: TGTGCCAGTAGCAAGACTAGCGGAAGTTTCTCCTACGAGCAGTACTTC. It is translated as CASSKTSGSFSYEQYF. The entire variable domain, with the rest obtained from reference TRBV19 and TRBJ2-7, is as follows: DGGITQSPKYLFRKEGQNVTLSCEQNLNHDAMYWYRQDPGQGLRLIYYSQIVNDFQKGDIAEGYSVSREKKESFPLTVTSAQKNPTAFYLCASSKTSGSFSYEQYFGPGTRLTVT.

The gene calls are TRBV27 and TRBJ2-7; weak D call: TRBD2 (5 bases). Per germline, CDR1 MNHEY and CDR2 SMNVEV (reference sequence). There are 11 residues in the CDR3. The V gene lost 5 bases and the J gene lost 4 bases, with 6 bases spanning the gap. The CDR3 is CASSEGYEQYF. CDR3 nucleotides: TGTGCCAGCAGTGAGGGTTACGAGCAGTACTTC.

This clone occurred many times. The chain carries TRBV19 and TRBJ2-6, with a possible D match to TRBD1 (6 bases). Deletions cut 4 bases from V and 0 bases from J, with 10 bases between. The germline V gene has CDR1 LNHDA and CDR2 SQIVND (reference sequence). This CDR3 has 16 residues. The DNA for the CDR3 is TGTGCCAGTAGTAGACAGGCCACCTCTGGGGCCAACGTCCTGACTTTC. Translation gives CASSRQATSGANVLTF.

The chain links TRBV12-3 or TRBV12-4 to TRBJ1-5; TRBD1 matches 11 bases. With 5 bases clipped from V and 6 bases from J, the junction kept 0 bases outside the gene matches. The CDR3 has 13 amino acids. The CDR3 bases are TGTGCCAGCAGTGGGACAGGGGGTCAGCCCCAGCATTTT. Amino acids: CASSGTGGQPQHF.

The chain joins TRBV7-9 to TRBJ1-3; 8 bases are shared with TRBD1. The CDR3 has 13 residues. The junction had 2 bases not matched to a gene; V was cut back by 6 bases and J by 4 bases. Germline CDR1 and CDR2: SEHNR and FQNEAQ (reference sequence). The CDR3 spells CASRWTGGNTIYF. Written as DNA, the CDR3 is TGTGCCAGCAGATGGACAGGGGGAAACACCATATATTTT.

The V call is TRBV7-9, the J call TRBJ2-7, with D possibly being TRBD1 (6 bases). CDR3 length equals 15 residues. Trimming took 7 bases from V and 0 from J, leaving 16 bases between them. The germline gives CDR1 SEHNR, CDR2 FQNEAQ (reference sequence). CDR3 DNA: TGTGCCAGCACCAAACCCGGGACAAACTCCTACGAGCAGTACTTC. Amino acid sequence: CASTKPGTNSYEQYF.